This TCR beta chain was captured in a study of T cell responses to AZD1222 COVID-19 vaccine. About the research overall: Doses given second, at about 4 or about 12 weeks, were pooled.

V lost 0 bases and J lost 2; bases outside the gene matches: 6. Per germline, CDR1 SGHRS and CDR2 YFSETQ. There are 16 residues in the CDR3. Measured with immunoSEQ multiplex PCR; TCRdb has only the in-frame clones, and not every one. There are around 180,000 clones in the sample; about 91% occur only once, and approximately 8% lies in the top ten. The gene calls are TRBV5-1 and TRBJ2-5; 8 bases map to TRBD2. The sequence derives from an adult in good health. This specimen consisted of peripheral blood, obtained on day 0 of AZD1222 vaccination. CDR3: CASSLGHSGVQETQYF. Written as DNA, the CDR3 is TGCGCCAGCAGCTTGGGCCATAGCGGGGTACAAGAGACCCAGTACTTC. Looking up the rest from reference TRBV5-1 and TRBJ2-5 gives the full variable domain: KAGVTQTPRYLIKTRGQQVTLSCSPISGHRSVSWYQQTPGQGLQFLFEYFSETQRNKGNFPGRFSGRQFSNSRSEMNVSTLELGDSALYLCASSLGHSGVQETQYFGPGTRLLVL.